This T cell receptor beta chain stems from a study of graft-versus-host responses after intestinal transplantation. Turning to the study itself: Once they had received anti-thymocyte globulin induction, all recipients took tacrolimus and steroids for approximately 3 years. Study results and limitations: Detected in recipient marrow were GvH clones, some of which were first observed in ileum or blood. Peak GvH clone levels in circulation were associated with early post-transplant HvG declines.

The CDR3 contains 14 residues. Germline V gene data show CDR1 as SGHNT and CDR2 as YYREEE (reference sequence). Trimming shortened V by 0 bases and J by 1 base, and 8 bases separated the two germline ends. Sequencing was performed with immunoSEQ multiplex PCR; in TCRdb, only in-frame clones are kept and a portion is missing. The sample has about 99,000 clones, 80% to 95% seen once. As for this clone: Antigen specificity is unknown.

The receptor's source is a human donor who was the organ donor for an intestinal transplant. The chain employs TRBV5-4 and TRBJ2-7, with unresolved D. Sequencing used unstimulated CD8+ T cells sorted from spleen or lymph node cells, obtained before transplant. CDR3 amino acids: CASSLVAESYEQYF. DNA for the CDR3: TGTGCCAGCAGCTTGGTCGCAGAATCCTACGAGCAGTACTTC. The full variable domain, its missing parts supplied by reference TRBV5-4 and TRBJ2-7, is ETGVTQSPTHLIKTRGQQVTLRCSSQSGHNTVSWYQQALGQGPQFIFQYYREEENGRGNFPPRFSGLQFPNYSSELNVNALELDDSALYLCASSLVAESYEQYFGPGTRLTVT.